A selection of T cell receptor beta chains follows, all from one sample in a study of cytomegalovirus exposure and HLA in healthy donors. Libraries were prepared by immunoSEQ multiplex PCR; TCRdb keeps only in-frame clonotypes and omits some of them. This table holds under 300,000 clones, 75% to 90% found once. Specimen: PBMCs. These receptors all come from a man between 40 and 49 years old in good health and CMV-seropositive. The CDR3 runs from the conserved cysteine through the conserved F or W. Each record gives: V gene, D gene, J gene, clone size, CDR3 protein, CDR3 DNA. D genes are given only for firm matches. Where a row states a size, it is once, few, many or the class of an expanded clone; other rows omit it.

>TRBV6-5|-|TRBJ2-7|-
CASSPDRIYEQYF
TGTGCCAGCAGTCCCGACAGGATCTACGAGCAGTACTTC
>TRBV7-3|-|TRBJ1-1|-
CASSSTVMNTEAFF
TGTGCCAGCAGCTCGACAGTCATGAACACTGAAGCTTTCTTT
>TRBV9|-|TRBJ2-7|-
CASSVGVTTYEQYF
TGTGCCAGCAGCGTAGGAGTTACCACCTACGAGCAGTACTTC
>TRBV6-6|-|TRBJ1-1|few
CASSYGAVGTNTEAFF
TGTGCCAGCAGCTACGGGGCAGTAGGTACGAACACTGAAGCTTTCTTT
>TRBV10-3|-|TRBJ2-7|-
CAISDGLKTYEQYF
TGTGCCATCAGTGATGGACTGAAAACCTACGAGCAGTACTTC
>TRBV13|-|TRBJ2-3|-
CASSTRTGTSTDTQYF
TGTGCCAGCAGCACCCGGACTGGGACTAGCACAGATACGCAGTATTTT
>TRBV6-5|TRBD2|TRBJ2-7|-
CASSFIAGLSSYEQYF
TGTGCCAGCAGTTTTATAGCGGGCCTGAGCTCCTACGAGCAGTACTTC
>TRBV6-6|-|TRBJ2-2|-
CASGTTGGTGELFF
TGTGCCAGCGGCACCACAGGTGGGACCGGGGAGCTGTTTTTT
>TRBV7-8|-|TRBJ1-4|-
CASSAAGGRSPNEKLFF
TGTGCCAGCAGCGCTGCTGGGGGGAGATCGCCTAATGAAAAACTGTTTTTT
>TRBV15|-|TRBJ2-2|-
CATSSSANTGELFF
TGTGCCACCAGCAGCTCCGCGAACACCGGGGAGCTGTTTTTT
>TRBV6-5|TRBD1|TRBJ1-5|once
CASSRPTGQGQPQHF
TGTGCCAGCAGTCGGCCGACAGGGCAGGGGCAGCCCCAGCATTTT
>TRBV11-2|TRBD1|TRBJ1-4|-
CASSDGQGGGEKLFF
TGTGCCAGCAGCGACGGACAGGGCGGAGGGGAAAAACTGTTTTTT